This T cell receptor beta chain was captured by sequencing in a study of CD8+ T cells in alopecia areata. Study-level background: At a dose of 5 to 10 mg twice daily, oral tofacitinib was given to treated patients. Treated patients received severity scores based on the percentage of scalp area affected.

Treatment indicated: oral pan-JAK inhibitor, 5-10 mg twice daily. Details on this clone: As yet, its antigen is unknown.

Overall study findings and caveats: Resident alphabeta T cells of normal skin are also sequenced in scalp samples.

cDNA prepared by RNA extraction and subsequent reverse transcription served as the template for sequencing. This table comes from immunoSEQ multiplex PCR, and its TCRdb copy is limited to in-frame clones, with some not included. The data contain approximately 200,000 clones, 55% to 70% of them seen just once; the ten biggest clones take up around 3%. This CDR3 is 15 amino acids long. Germline CDR1 SQVTM, CDR2 ANQGSEA. Deletions cut 6 bases from V and 4 bases from J, with 21 bases between. The J gene is TRBJ2-5, the V gene TRBV29-1, with D perhaps matching TRBD2 (6 bases). This sequence originates from a human donor with alopecia areata. The sample in question was CD4+ T cells sorted from blood, obtained at week 4, from a patient treated with tofacitinib. The CDR3 loop is CSVTLGGGFLETQYF. The CDR3 DNA follows: TGCAGCGTCACCCTTGGTGGGGGGTTTTTAGAGACCCAGTACTTC. Complete variable domain (other parts from reference TRBV29-1 and TRBJ2-5): SAVISQKPSRDICQRGTSLTIQCQVDSQVTMMFWYRQQPGQSLTLIATANQGSEATYESGFVIDKFPISRPNLTFSTLTVSNMSPEDSSIYLCSVTLGGGFLETQYFGPGTRLLVL.